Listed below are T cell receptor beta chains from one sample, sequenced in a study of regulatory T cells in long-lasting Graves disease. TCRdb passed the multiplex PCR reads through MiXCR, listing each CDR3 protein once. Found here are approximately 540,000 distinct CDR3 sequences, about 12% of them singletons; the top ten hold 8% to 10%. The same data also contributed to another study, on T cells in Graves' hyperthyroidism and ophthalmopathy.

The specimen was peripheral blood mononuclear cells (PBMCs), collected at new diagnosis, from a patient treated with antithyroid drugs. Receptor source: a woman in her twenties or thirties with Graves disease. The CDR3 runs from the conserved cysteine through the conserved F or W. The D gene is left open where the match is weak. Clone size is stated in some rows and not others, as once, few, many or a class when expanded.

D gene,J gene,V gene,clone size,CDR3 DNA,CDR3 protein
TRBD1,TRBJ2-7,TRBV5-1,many,TGCGCCAGCAGCTTGGAAGTGGGACAGGCCGCCTACGAGCAGTACTTC,CASSLEVGQAAYEQYF
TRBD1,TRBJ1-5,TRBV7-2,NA,TGTGCCAGCAGCTTAGTGACAGGGGGTCAGCCCCAGCATTTT,CASSLVTGGQPQHF
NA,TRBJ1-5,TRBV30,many,TGTGCCTGGAGTGAGGGGACGGTCAATCAGCCCCAGCATTTT,CAWSEGTVNQPQHF
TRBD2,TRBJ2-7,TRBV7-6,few,TGTGCCAGCAGGCCCCCTGGGCCTAGCGGCGAGCAGTACTTC,CASRPPGPSGEQYF
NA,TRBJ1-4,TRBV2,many,TGTGCCAGCAGGGAAGAGACAGAAGAAAAACTGTTTTTT,CASREETEEKLFF
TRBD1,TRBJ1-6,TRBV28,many,TGTGCCAGCAGTTTAACGGGACAGGGGGCAGGATCACCCCTCCACTTT,CASSLTGQGAGSPLHF
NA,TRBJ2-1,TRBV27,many,TGTGCCAGCACTTGGGGAAGCTCCTACAATGAGCAGTTCTTC,CASTWGSSYNEQFF
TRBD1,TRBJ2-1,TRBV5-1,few,TGCGCCAGCAGCTTACAAGGACAGGGGATGGGGGCGAATGAGCAGTTCTTC,CASSLQGQGMGANEQFF
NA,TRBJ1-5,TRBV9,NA,TGTGCCAGCAGCTTACAACCGGGACCCAATCAGCCCCAGCATTTT,CASSLQPGPNQPQHF
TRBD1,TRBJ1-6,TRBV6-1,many,TGTGCCAGCATGCGGGACAGGGATTCACCCCTCCACTTT,CASMRDRDSPLHF
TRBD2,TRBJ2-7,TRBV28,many,TGTGCCAGCAGTTCCATCGGGACTAGCGGGATGAGAGGCGAGCAGTACTTC,CASSSIGTSGMRGEQYF
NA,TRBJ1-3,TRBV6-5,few,TGTGCCAGCAGTTACTCGCGGGGGCCTGGAAACACCATATATTTT,CASSYSRGPGNTIYF
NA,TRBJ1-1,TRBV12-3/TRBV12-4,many,TGTGCCAGCAGTCCGGGTGGGGTTCGGAACACTGAAGCTTTCTTT,CASSPGGVRNTEAFF
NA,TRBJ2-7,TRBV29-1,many,TGCAGCGGCTCCAGGGACTACGAGCAGTACTTC,CSGSRDYEQYF
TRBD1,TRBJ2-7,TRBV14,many,TGTGCCAGCCCCGGGACAGGAGCTTCCTACGAGCAGTACTTC,CASPGTGASYEQYF
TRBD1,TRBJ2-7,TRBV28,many,TGTGCCAGCGGACAGGCAGGGGTCTCCTACGAGCAGTACTTC,CASGQAGVSYEQYF
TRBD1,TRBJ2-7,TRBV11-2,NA,TGTGCCAGCAGCTCTCCAAGGACAGGGGGCTACGAGCAGTACTTC,CASSSPRTGGYEQYF
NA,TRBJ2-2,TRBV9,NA,TGTGCCAGCAGCGTAGCAGGGGACACCGGGGAGCTGTTTTTT,CASSVAGDTGELFF
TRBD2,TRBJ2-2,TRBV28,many,TGTGCCAGCAGTTCCGGACTAGCGGGCACCGGGGAGCTGTTTTTT,CASSSGLAGTGELFF
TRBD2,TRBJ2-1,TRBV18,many,TGTGCCAGCTCTCTAGGCTGGAGGGCTAGCGGCTACAATGAGCAGTTCTTC,CASSLGWRASGYNEQFF